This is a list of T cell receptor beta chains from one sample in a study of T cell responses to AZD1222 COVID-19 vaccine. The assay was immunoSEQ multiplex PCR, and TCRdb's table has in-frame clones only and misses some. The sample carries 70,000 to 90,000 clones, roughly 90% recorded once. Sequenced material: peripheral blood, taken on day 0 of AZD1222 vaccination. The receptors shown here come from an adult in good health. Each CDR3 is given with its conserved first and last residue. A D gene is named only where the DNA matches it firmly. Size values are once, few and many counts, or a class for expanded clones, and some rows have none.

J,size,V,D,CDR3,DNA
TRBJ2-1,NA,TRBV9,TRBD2,CASSVAHRLAGHNEQFF,TGTGCCAGCAGCGTAGCTCATAGACTAGCGGGTCACAATGAGCAGTTCTTC
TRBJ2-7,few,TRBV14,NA,CASNRQGRNEQYF,TGTGCCAGCAACCGGCAGGGCAGAAACGAGCAGTACTTC
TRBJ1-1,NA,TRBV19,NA,CASSLWGTMNTEAFF,TGTGCCAGTAGTTTGTGGGGTACGATGAACACTGAAGCTTTCTTT
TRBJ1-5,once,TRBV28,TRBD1,CASSPQGAGRNQPQHF,TGTGCCAGCAGCCCTCAGGGGGCGGGGAGGAATCAGCCCCAGCATTTT
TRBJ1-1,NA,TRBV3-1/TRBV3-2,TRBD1,CASRKEQGVEAFF,TGTGCCAGCAGAAAAGAACAGGGGGTTGAAGCTTTCTTT
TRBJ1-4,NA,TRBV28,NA,CASGQSTNEKLFF,TGTGCCAGTGGACAGTCAACTAATGAAAAACTGTTTTTT
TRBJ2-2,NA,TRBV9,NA,CASSPHDRQNTGELFF,TGTGCCAGCAGCCCCCACGACAGACAGAACACCGGGGAGCTGTTTTTT
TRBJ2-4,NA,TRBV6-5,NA,CASSYGQPAAKNIQYF,TGTGCCAGCAGCTACGGTCAACCTGCAGCCAAAAACATTCAGTACTTC
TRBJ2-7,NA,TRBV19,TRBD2,CASSIVAGRYEQYF,TGTGCCAGTAGTATCGTAGCGGGTCGCTACGAGCAGTACTTC
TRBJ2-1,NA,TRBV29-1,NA,CSVLPGQERSYNEQFF,TGCAGCGTGCTACCTGGGCAGGAACGGTCCTACAATGAGCAGTTCTTC
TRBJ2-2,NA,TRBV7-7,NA,CASSLASNTGELFF,TGTGCTAGCAGCTTAGCCTCAAACACCGGGGAGCTGTTTTTT
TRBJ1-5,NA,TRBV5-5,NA,CASSLRFLQPQHF,TGTGCCAGCAGCTTGCGATTTCTCCAGCCCCAGCATTTT
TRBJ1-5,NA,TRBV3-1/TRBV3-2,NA,CASSRYSNQPQHF,TGTGCCAGCAGCAGATATAGCAATCAGCCCCAGCATTTT
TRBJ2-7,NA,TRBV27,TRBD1,CASSFRDRGIYEQYF,TGTGCCAGCAGTTTCCGGGACAGGGGGATCTACGAGCAGTACTTC
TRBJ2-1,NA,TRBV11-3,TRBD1,CASSSQGKGKFF,TGTGCCAGCAGCTCACAGGGGAAGGGAAAATTCTTC
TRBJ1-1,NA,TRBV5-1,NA,CASSLFGTGSTEAFF,TGCGCCAGCAGCTTGTTTGGCACAGGGTCGACTGAAGCTTTCTTT
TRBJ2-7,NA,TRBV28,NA,CASSSKPYEQYF,TGTGCCAGCAGTTCTAAACCCTACGAGCAGTACTTC
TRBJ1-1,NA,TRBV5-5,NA,CASSLSANTEAFF,TGTGCCAGCAGCTTGTCAGCCAACACTGAAGCTTTCTTT
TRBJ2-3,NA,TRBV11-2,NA,CASSFWTGADTQYF,TGTGCCAGCAGCTTCTGGACGGGAGCAGATACGCAGTATTTT
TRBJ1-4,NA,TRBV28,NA,CASTQPAGRGEKLFF,TGTGCCAGCACCCAACCCGCCGGACGGGGGGAAAAACTGTTTTTT
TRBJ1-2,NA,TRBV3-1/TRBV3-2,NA,CASSLPQGGGYTF,TGTGCCAGCAGCCTACCCCAGGGCGGTGGCTACACCTTC
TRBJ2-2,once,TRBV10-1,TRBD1,CASSGETGAGELFF,TGCGCCAGCAGTGGAGAGACAGGGGCCGGGGAGCTGTTTTTT
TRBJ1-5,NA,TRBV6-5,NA,CAIERQGTRQPQHF,TGTGCCATCGAGAGGCAGGGGACCAGACAGCCCCAGCATTTT
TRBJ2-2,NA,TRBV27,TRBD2,CASNVAGSTGELFF,TGTGCCAGCAATGTAGCGGGTTCCACCGGGGAGCTGTTTTTT
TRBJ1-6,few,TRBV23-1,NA,CASSLRNVRSPLHF,TGCGCCAGCAGTCTCCGGAATGTGAGGTCACCCCTCCACTTT
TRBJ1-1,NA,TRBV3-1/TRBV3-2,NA,CASSQDWGRGTAFF,TGTGCCAGCAGCCAAGATTGGGGCAGGGGAACAGCTTTCTTT
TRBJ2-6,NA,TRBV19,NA,CASRRGSGANVLTF,TGTGCCAGTAGGCGGGGATCTGGGGCCAACGTCCTGACTTTC
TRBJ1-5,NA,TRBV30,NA,CAWSVPSGGNQPQHF,TGTGCCTGGAGTGTTCCATCCGGGGGGAATCAGCCCCAGCATTTT
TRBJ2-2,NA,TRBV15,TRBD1,CATSRGKPGGAGELFF,TGTGCCACCAGCAGAGGAAAGCCAGGGGGAGCCGGGGAGCTGTTTTTT
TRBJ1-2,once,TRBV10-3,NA,CAIRGSLTASNYGYTF,TGTGCCATCAGGGGCAGTTTAACAGCCTCTAACTATGGCTACACCTTC
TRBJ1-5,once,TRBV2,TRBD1,CASNGQGVQPQHF,TGTGCCAGCAACGGACAGGGCGTCCAGCCCCAGCATTTT
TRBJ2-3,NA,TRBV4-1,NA,CASSQDSTRDTQYF,TGCGCCAGCAGCCAAGATTCGACGCGAGATACGCAGTATTTT
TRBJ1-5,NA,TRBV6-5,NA,CASRLTGTSNQPQHF,TGTGCCAGCAGACTTACAGGGACCAGCAATCAGCCCCAGCATTTT
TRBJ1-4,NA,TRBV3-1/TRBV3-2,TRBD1,CASSLGDRMGEKLFF,TGTGCCAGCAGCCTGGGGGACAGAATGGGCGAAAAACTGTTTTTT
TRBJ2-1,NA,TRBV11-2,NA,CASSLDLGSLQFF,TGTGCCAGCAGCTTAGATCTAGGCAGCTTGCAGTTCTTC
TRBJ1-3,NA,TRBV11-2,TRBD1,CASSLVTGGIGNTIYF,TGTGCCAGCAGCTTAGTGACAGGGGGCATTGGAAACACCATATATTTT
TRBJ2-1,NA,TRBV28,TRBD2,CASPPTLSGFAYNEQFF,TGTGCCAGCCCTCCGACCCTTAGCGGGTTCGCCTACAATGAGCAGTTCTTC
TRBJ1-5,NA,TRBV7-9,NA,CASSSVNQPQHF,TGTGCCAGCAGCTCAGTTAATCAGCCCCAGCATTTT
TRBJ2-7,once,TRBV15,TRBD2,CATSGRLAGAYEQYF,TGTGCCACCAGCGGTCGACTAGCGGGAGCCTACGAGCAGTACTTC
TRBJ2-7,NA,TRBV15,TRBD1,CATSRDRGYEQYF,TGTGCCACCAGCAGGGACAGGGGCTACGAGCAGTACTTC
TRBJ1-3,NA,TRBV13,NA,CASSIGRGNTIYF,TGTGCCAGCAGCATAGGTAGAGGAAACACCATATATTTT
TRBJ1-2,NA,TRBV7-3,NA,CASSSGRTTNYGYTF,TGTGCCAGCAGCTCCGGACGGACGACTAACTATGGCTACACCTTC
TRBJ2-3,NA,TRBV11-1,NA,CASSDSSVRTDTQYF,TGTGCCAGCAGCGATTCTAGCGTTCGCACAGATACGCAGTATTTT
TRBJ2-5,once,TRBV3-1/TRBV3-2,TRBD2,CASSPNPSGRYQETQYF,TGTGCCAGCAGCCCCAACCCGAGCGGGAGGTACCAAGAGACCCAGTACTTC
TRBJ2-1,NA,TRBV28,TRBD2,CASIWGGGINEQFF,TGTGCCAGCATCTGGGGGGGAGGGATCAACGAGCAGTTCTTC
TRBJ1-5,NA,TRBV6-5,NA,CASTPGINQPQHF,TGTGCCAGCACCCCGGGGATTAATCAGCCCCAGCATTTT
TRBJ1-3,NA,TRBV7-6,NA,CASGLGDTIYF,TGTGCCAGCGGCCTCGGCGACACCATATATTTT
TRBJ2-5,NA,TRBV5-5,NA,CASSPPDDTQYF,TGTGCCAGCAGCCCGCCGGATGATACCCAGTACTTC
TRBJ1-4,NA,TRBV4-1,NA,CASSQTASGDEKLFF,TGCGCCAGCAGCCAAACTGCCTCGGGGGACGAAAAACTGTTTTTT
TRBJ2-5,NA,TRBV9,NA,CASSLSGAETQYF,TGTGCCAGCAGCCTCTCGGGGGCAGAGACCCAGTACTTC
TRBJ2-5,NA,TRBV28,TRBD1,CASSPGQGASETQYF,TGTGCCAGCAGTCCCGGACAGGGGGCGTCAGAGACCCAGTACTTC
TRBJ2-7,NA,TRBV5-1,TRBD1,CASSPGQGAAGSSYEQYF,TGCGCCAGCAGCCCGGGACAGGGAGCGGCGGGCAGCTCCTACGAGCAGTACTTC
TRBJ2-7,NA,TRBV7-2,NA,CASSLTGPSYEQYF,TGTGCCAGCAGCTTGACAGGACCCTCCTACGAGCAGTACTTC
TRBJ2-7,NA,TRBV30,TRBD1,CAWSDAGTGRYEQYF,TGTGCCTGGAGTGACGCAGGGACAGGGCGGTACGAGCAGTACTTC